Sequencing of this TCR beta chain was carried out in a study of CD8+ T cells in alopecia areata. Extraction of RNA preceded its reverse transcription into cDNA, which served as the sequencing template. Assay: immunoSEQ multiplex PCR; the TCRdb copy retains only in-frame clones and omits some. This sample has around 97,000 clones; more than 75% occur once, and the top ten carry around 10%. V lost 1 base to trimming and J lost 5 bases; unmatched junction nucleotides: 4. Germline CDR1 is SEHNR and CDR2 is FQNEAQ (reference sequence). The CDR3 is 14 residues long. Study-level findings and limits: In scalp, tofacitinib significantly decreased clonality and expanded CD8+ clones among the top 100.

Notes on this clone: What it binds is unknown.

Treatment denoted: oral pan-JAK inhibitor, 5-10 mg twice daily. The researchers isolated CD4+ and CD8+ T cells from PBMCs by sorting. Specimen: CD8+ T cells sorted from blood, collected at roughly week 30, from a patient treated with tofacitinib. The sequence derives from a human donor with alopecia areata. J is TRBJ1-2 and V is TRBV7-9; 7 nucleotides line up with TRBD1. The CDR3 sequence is CASSLGDSQYGYTF. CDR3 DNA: TGTGCCAGCAGCTTAGGGGACAGCCAGTATGGCTACACCTTC.